The 20 T cell receptor beta chains below were found in one sample sequenced in a study of human T cells and chemical hapten exposure. Time point indicated: patch test 3, about 24 weeks after DPC sensitization. This sample's treatment: therapeutic diphenylcyclopropenone sensitization with weekly scalp DPC. Each CDR3 protein is one row after TCRdb ran MiXCR on the RACE reads. The sample has just over 95,000 distinct CDR3 sequences; 25% to 30% are singletons. The sample in question was whole blood, obtained in connection with sensitization to the hapten diphenylcyclopropenone (DPC). These receptors were collected from a man aged 35-49 years with alopecia areata. Some clones in this sample may be carry-over from other donors' samples.

The chain combines TRBV27 with TRBJ1-5; weak D call: TRBD1 (5 bases). Between the trimmed V and J ends, which lost 5 bases and 9 bases, there was a span of 26 bases. The CDR3 length is 17 residues. Per the germline V gene, CDR1 is MNHEY and CDR2 is SMNVEV (reference sequence). CDR3 DNA: TGTGCCAGCAGTCTACTCCCTGACAGTTTAAAATCAATGCCCCAGCATTTT. This codes for CASSLLPDSLKSMPQHF.

The chain recombines TRBV2 with TRBJ2-1; tentatively, D is TRBD1 (5 bases). V was clipped by 3 bases and J by 3 bases, with 12 bases between them. Germline CDR1 is SNHLY and CDR2 is FYNNEI. The CDR3 runs 15 residues. The CDR3 bases are TGTGCCAGCAGTGATGGGGCAGGGAACTACAATGAGCAGTTCTTC. This codes for CASSDGAGNYNEQFF.

This rearrangement joins TRBV12-3 or TRBV12-4 to TRBJ2-6; 10 positions agree with TRBD1. The CDR3 has 18 amino acids. V was pared by 2 bases and J by 2 bases, with 6 bases of the junction left unmatched. The CDR3 protein is CASSLRRQGATGANVLTF. The CDR3 DNA follows: TGTGCCAGCAGTTTAAGGAGACAGGGGGCAACTGGGGCCAACGTCCTGACTTTC.

The genes are TRBV11-2 and TRBJ2-1; D gene ambiguous. V was cut by 4 bases and J by 0 bases, with 10 bases left in between. This CDR3 comprises 15 residues. The V gene's germline CDR1 is SGHAT and CDR2 FQNNGV. Here the CDR3 DNA reads TGTGCCAGCAGCTCTCAAATAAGCTCCTACAATGAGCAGTTCTTC. Its translation: CASSSQISSYNEQFF.

The rearrangement uses TRBV6-2 or TRBV6-3 and TRBJ1-5, with 8 bases identical to TRBD1. The CDR3 is 14 residues long. The junction had 8 bases not matched to a gene; V was cut back by 6 bases and J by 7 bases. Germline V lookup: CDR1 MNHEY, CDR2 SVGEGT. The CDR3, as DNA: TGTGCCAGCAGCAAAGGACAGGGTTTACAGCCCCAGCATTTT. Its protein is CASSKGQGLQPQHF.

The rearrangement joins TRBV12-3 or TRBV12-4 to TRBJ2-1, with 10 bases matching TRBD2. Trimming removed 7 bases from V and 6 bases from J; junction bases left unmatched: 15. The CDR3 consists of 17 residues. The chain's CDR3 is CASTPPLRTSGSNEQFF. Written as DNA, the CDR3 is TGTGCCAGCACCCCACCCCTCCGGACTAGCGGTTCCAATGAGCAGTTCTTC.

This clonotype was detected only a few times. This chain joins TRBV27 and TRBJ2-1; TRBD2 might be the D (6 bases). Trimming pared 3 bases from V and 6 bases from J, leaving 9 bases between. The CDR3 contains 13 residues. Germline V lookup: CDR1 MNHEY, CDR2 SMNVEV (reference sequence). The CDR3 loop is CASSFLGGNEQFF. The CDR3, as DNA: TGTGCCAGCAGTTTTTTGGGGGGCAATGAGCAGTTCTTC.

This CDR3 is CASSLSGTSGADTQYF. The CDR3, as DNA: TGTGCCAGCAGCCTCTCCGGGACTAGTGGTGCAGATACGCAGTATTTT. V gene TRBV7-9 combines with J gene TRBJ2-3, with 8 bases matching TRBD2. The J segment lost 4 bases and the V segment lost 5 bases, leaving 11 bases of the junction unmatched. From germline, CDR1 is SEHNR and CDR2 FQNEAQ (reference sequence). The CDR3 spans 16 residues.

This clonotype was recorded a few times. The chain has TRBV10-2 and TRBJ1-1; 8 bases align to TRBD1. From germline, CDR1 is WSHSY and CDR2 SAAADI. The V gene end was trimmed by 6 bases and the J gene end by 1 base; junction bases not matched to a gene: 7. CDR3 length: 15 amino acids. CDR3 sequence reads: CASRAQTGENTEAFF. The CDR3 nucleotides are TGCGCCAGCAGAGCTCAGACAGGGGAGAACACTGAAGCTTTCTTT.

The chain uses TRBV6-2 or TRBV6-3 and TRBJ2-7; D possibly corresponds to TRBD1 (6 bases). From germline, CDR1 is MNHEY and CDR2 SVGEGT. The CDR3 is 15 residues long. Trimming took 2 bases from V and 2 from J, leaving 13 bases between them. CDR3 sequence: CASSYPGTLTYEQYF. In DNA, the CDR3 is TGTGCCAGCAGTTACCCCGGGACACTTACCTACGAGCAGTACTTC.

The chain employs TRBV28 and TRBJ1-5; D gene uncertain. Trimming removed 8 bases from V and 11 bases from J, with 19 bases in between. Germline CDR1 reads MDHEN; CDR2 reads SYDVKM. The CDR3 runs to 13 residues. The CDR3 region is CASFSGSWMAQHF. Here the CDR3 DNA reads TGTGCCAGCTTCTCTGGGTCTTGGATGGCCCAGCATTTT.

A few counts support this clonotype. The J gene is TRBJ2-3, the V gene TRBV25-1, with 7 bases lining up with TRBD1. Looked up from germline, CDR1 is MGHDK and CDR2 is SYGVNS. The CDR3 is 13 residues long. J lost 3 bases, V lost 8 bases, and 5 bases had no gene match. CDR3 region: CASSDRVTDTQYF. CDR3 nucleotide sequence: TGTGCCAGCTCCGACAGGGTTACAGATACGCAGTATTTT. Complete variable domain (other parts from reference TRBV25-1 and TRBJ2-3): EADIYQTPRYLVIGTGKKITLECSQTMGHDKMYWYQQDPGMELHLIHYSYGVNSTEKGDLSSESTVSRIRTEHFPLTLESARPSHTSQYLCASSDRVTDTQYFGPGTRLTVL.

This clonotype was counted only a few times. The rearrangement joins TRBV18 to TRBJ2-1; TRBD1 is a possible D gene (6 bases). The length of the CDR3 is 14 residues. CDR1 and CDR2 (germline): KGHSH, LQKENI. The V gene lost 1 base and the J gene lost 6 bases, with 10 bases spanning the gap. CDR3 bases: TGTGCCAGCTCACCACTGGCAGGGGTCAATGAGCAGTTCTTC. Its translation is CASSPLAGVNEQFF.

The chain links TRBV20-1 to TRBJ1-6; D remains ambiguous. The CDR3 covers 17 residues. Per the germline V gene, CDR1 is DFQATT and CDR2 is SNEGSKA (reference sequence). Trimming took 3 bases from V and 7 from J, leaving 22 bases between them. The CDR3 loop reads CSARGRSRLTGNSPLHF. The CDR3 DNA is TGCAGTGCTAGGGGTCGGAGTCGGCTAACGGGGAATTCACCCCTCCACTTT.

This clonotype was counted only a few times. CDR3 sequence: CASSLSQARGSQETQYF. The CDR3 DNA follows: TGTGCCAGCAGCTTAAGTCAAGCGCGAGGGTCCCAAGAGACCCAGTACTTC. The rearrangement links TRBV7-3 to TRBJ2-5, with D perhaps matching TRBD2 (5 bases). V was pared by 1 base and J by 1 base, with 16 bases between. This CDR3 has 17 amino acids. The V gene's germline CDR1 is SGHTA and CDR2 FQGTGA.

This clonotype has more than one count but fewer than ten. The chain joins TRBV27 to TRBJ1-2; TRBD1 aligns across 10 bases. Germline CDR1 MNHEY, CDR2 SMNVEV (reference sequence). This CDR3 is built from 15 residues. Trimming took 6 bases from V and 2 from J; bases not matched to a gene: 6. DNA for the CDR3: TGTGCCAGCAGGGGGAGACAGGGGGCGAACTATGGCTACACCTTC. It codes for CASRGRQGANYGYTF.

Only a few counts were recorded for this clonotype. V usage is TRBV7-2 and J usage is TRBJ2-3; D gene uncertain. The CDR3 consists of 14 residues. V gave up 3 bases and J gave up 1 base, with 8 bases separating them. CDR1 and CDR2 from the germline V gene are SGHTA and FQGNSA. The CDR3 DNA sequence: TGTGCCAGCAGCTTCAACCCAGGCACAGATACGCAGTATTTT. It yields the protein CASSFNPGTDTQYF.

The rearrangement uses TRBV20-1 and TRBJ2-1; D is ambiguous. The V end was cut by 3 bases, the J end by 5 bases, with 11 bases between. Germline-derived CDR1 and CDR2 are DFQATT and SNEGSKA (reference sequence). The CDR3 is 13 amino acids. The CDR3 sequence: CSASITANNEQFF. The CDR3 region has the DNA TGCAGTGCTAGTATAACAGCGAACAATGAGCAGTTCTTC.

This clonotype has just one count. The V gene is TRBV10-3, the J gene TRBJ2-7; D possibly matches TRBD1 or TRBD2 (5 bases each). In germline, CDR1 is ENHRY, CDR2 SYGVKD. Trimming pared 9 bases from V and 5 bases from J, leaving 11 bases between. This CDR3 region has 11 residues. Here the CDR3 reads CAMGDQDEQYF. The DNA of the CDR3 is TGTGCCATGGGGGATCAAGACGAGCAGTACTTC.

This chain joins TRBV18 and TRBJ2-3, with 8 positions matching TRBD1. There are 14 residues in the CDR3. The J segment lost 1 base and the V segment lost 4 bases, leaving 1 base of the junction unmatched. Germline V gene data show CDR1 as KGHSH and CDR2 as LQKENI. CDR3 protein: CASSQTGGTDTQYF. The CDR3 DNA follows: TGTGCCAGCTCACAGACAGGGGGCACAGATACGCAGTATTTT. Variable domain in full (rest from reference TRBV18 and TRBJ2-3): NAGVMQNPRHLVRRRGQEARLRCSPMKGHSHVYWYRQLPEEGLKFMVYLQKENIIDESGMPKERFSAEFPKEGPSILRIQQVVRGDSAAYFCASSQTGGTDTQYFGPGTRLTVL.